This is a list of T cell receptor beta chains from one sample in a study of blood T cell repertoires in COVID-19. The method was immunoSEQ multiplex PCR; TCRdb's version includes in-frame clones alone and lacks a portion of them. The sample records around 76,000 clones, 65% to 90% being singletons. Source material: peripheral blood. These receptors came from a man between 25 and 39 years old with COVID-19, enrolled during active disease. The CDR3 runs from the conserved cysteine through the conserved F or W. The D gene is left open where the match is weak. Clone sizes are given selectively: once, few, many, or a class where the clone is expanded.

v_call	j_call	d_call	clone_size	cdr3_aa	cdr3_nt
TRBV11-1	TRBJ1-2	.	.	CASSSNRVSYGYTF	TGTGCCAGCAGCTCCAACCGGGTGTCCTATGGCTACACCTTC
TRBV11-3	TRBJ2-5	TRBD1	.	CASSLGQGSSQETQYF	TGTGCCAGCAGCCTCGGACAGGGGAGTTCGCAGGAGACCCAGTACTTC
TRBV30	TRBJ1-5	.	.	CAWSLQGNQPQHF	TGTGCCTGGAGCCTGCAGGGGAATCAGCCCCAGCATTTT
TRBV18	TRBJ2-7	.	.	CASRFTGTGPYEQYF	TGTGCCAGCCGATTCACAGGGACGGGCCCCTACGAGCAGTACTTC
TRBV2	TRBJ1-3	.	few	CASGGGNTIYF	TGTGCCAGCGGGGGGGGAAACACCATATATTTT
TRBV7-2	TRBJ2-7	TRBD1	.	CASSLDRPPYEQYF	TGTGCCAGCAGCCTGGACAGGCCACCCTACGAGCAGTACTTC
TRBV9	TRBJ2-1	TRBD2	.	CASSPRTRFDHEQFF	TGTGCCAGCAGCCCCCGGACTAGGTTTGATCATGAGCAGTTCTTC
TRBV7-2	TRBJ1-2	.	few	CASSWGQDHGYTF	TGTGCCAGCAGCTGGGGCCAGGACCATGGCTACACCTTC
TRBV6-5	TRBJ1-1	.	.	CASSRDRNTEAFF	TGTGCCAGCAGCCGTGACAGGAACACTGAAGCTTTCTTT
TRBV6-6	TRBJ1-1	.	few	CASRAVTVNTEAFF	TGTGCCAGCAGAGCCGTCACAGTGAACACTGAAGCTTTCTTT
TRBV27	TRBJ2-5	TRBD2	few	CASSPRGTRETQYF	TGTGCCAGCAGTCCTCGCGGGACTAGGGAGACCCAGTACTTC
TRBV7-7	TRBJ2-1	TRBD2	.	CASSFGLAGGDEQFF	TGTGCTAGCAGCTTCGGTCTAGCGGGAGGGGATGAGCAGTTCTTC
TRBV4-2	TRBJ1-1	.	.	CASSQEAVGGTEAFF	TGTGCCAGCAGCCAAGAGGCCGTGGGAGGAACTGAAGCTTTCTTT
TRBV12-3/TRBV12-4	TRBJ1-1	TRBD1	once	CASSRTGDTEAFF	TGTGCCAGCAGCAGGACAGGGGACACTGAAGCTTTCTTT
TRBV11-2	TRBJ2-1	.	.	CASSLEALPYNEQFF	TGTGCCAGCAGCTTAGAAGCGCTGCCCTACAATGAGCAGTTCTTC
TRBV24-1	TRBJ2-5	TRBD2	few	CATSDVGRGGEETQYF	TGTGCCACCAGTGATGTCGGTCGGGGGGGGGAAGAGACCCAGTACTTC
TRBV4-1	TRBJ2-2	.	.	CASSQAEEWKELFF	TGCGCCAGCAGCCAAGCCGAGGAGTGGAAGGAGCTGTTTTTT
TRBV30	TRBJ1-1	.	.	CAWRIQQASLNTEAFF	TGTGCCTGGAGGATTCAACAGGCATCTCTGAACACTGAAGCTTTCTTT
TRBV3-1/TRBV3-2	TRBJ1-4	.	.	CASSQAFRGIDEKLFF	TGTGCCAGCAGCCAGGCGTTCCGGGGTATAGATGAAAAACTGTTTTTT
TRBV11-2	TRBJ1-1	.	.	CASSLGRGAFF	TGTGCCAGCAGCTTAGGTAGGGGGGCTTTCTTT
TRBV3-1/TRBV3-2	TRBJ2-7	TRBD1	.	CASSQESTGVREQYF	TGTGCCAGCAGCCAAGAGTCTACAGGGGTGCGCGAGCAGTACTTC
TRBV28	TRBJ2-3	.	.	CASTMGQVSTDTQYF	TGTGCCAGCACCATGGGGCAGGTGAGCACAGATACGCAGTATTTT
TRBV13	TRBJ2-7	TRBD2	.	CASSSPAGGLHEQYF	TGTGCCAGCAGCTCACCCGCCGGGGGGTTACACGAGCAGTACTTC
TRBV6-5	TRBJ1-2	TRBD1	.	CASSSPGQGANYGYTF	TGTGCCAGCAGTTCACCCGGACAGGGGGCTAACTATGGCTACACCTTC
TRBV14	TRBJ1-1	TRBD1	.	CASSPDRGQAEAFF	TGTGCCAGCAGCCCTGACAGGGGGCAGGCTGAAGCTTTCTTT
TRBV15	TRBJ1-1	.	.	CATSGERRANTEAFF	TGTGCCACCAGCGGAGAGAGGCGGGCGAACACTGAAGCTTTCTTT
TRBV2	TRBJ1-1	.	.	CASRSSGPRGAFF	TGTGCCAGCAGGAGTTCCGGACCTCGGGGGGCTTTCTTT
TRBV29-1	TRBJ2-7	.	.	CSVVSGNEQYF	TGCAGCGTTGTGTCAGGGAACGAGCAGTACTTC